The sequence of this TCR beta chain was determined in a study of shared clonotypes between healthy human individuals. Turning to the study itself: CD8 memory received one plate per donor, CD8 naive two, CD4 memory three and CD4 naive three. Study-level points and caveats: Relative to memory subsets, naive subsets generally showed larger estimated richness. Rarefaction exposed incomplete sorted-subset sequencing despite large depth.

From germline, CDR1 is SQVTM and CDR2 ANQGSEA. The CDR3 is made up of 16 amino acids. Terminally differentiated effector memory CD45RA+ cells were excluded from the naive CD8 cells, which were CD45RO-negative and positively selected for CCR7. Generated by immunoSEQ multiplex PCR, the TCRdb table keeps only in-frame clones and is missing some. The sample yields about 2 million clones, around 96% seen once. A note on this clone: The antigen remains unidentified.

This chain connects TRBV29-1 to TRBJ2-7; D might be TRBD1 (5 bases). Sequenced material: naive CD8+ T cells sorted from blood. The sequence derives from a young man in good health. The CDR3 nucleotides read TGCAGTGTAGTGGCGTCCCAGGGCCTAAGCTCCTACGAGCAGTACTTC. Its protein product is CSVVASQGLSSYEQYF.